The clone carrying this T cell receptor (beta chain) was counted only a few times. Its specificity is not known. Germline V gene lookup returns CDR1 SGHKS and CDR2 YYEKEE (reference sequence). Trimming shortened V by 4 bases and J by 0 bases, and 11 bases separated the two germline ends. The CDR3 extends over 15 amino acids. In making TCR beta libraries, quantitative 5'-RACE with molecular barcodes was used. MiXCR was run by TCRdb on the 5' RACE reads, yielding one entry per CDR3 protein. Counted here are 250,000 to 300,000 distinct CDR3 sequences, around 20% occurring once; the ten biggest clones make up 7.5% to 9.5%. The sample comes from a study of CD8 T cells in ankylosing spondylitis. General study points: Disease-linked clones displayed a CD8+ phenotype and appeared relatively rarely in peripheral blood. What seemed typical of ankylosing spondylitis blood was a TCR beta motif built from several highly homologous variants.

Material for sequencing was blood, either unsorted or a sorted T cell fraction (not recorded which). The TCR originated in a male donor with ankylosing spondylitis or in good health (not recorded which). The chain has TRBV5-5 and TRBJ1-5; D remains unclear. CDR3 bases: TGTGCCAGCAGCCTGTCCGGGGTTAGCAATCAGCCCCAGCATTTT. Protein sequence: CASSLSGVSNQPQHF.